The 23 T cell receptor beta chains given below trace back to one sample, sequenced in a study of human T cells and chemical hapten exposure. TCRdb re-analysed the RACE reads in MiXCR, keeping a single row per CDR3 protein. The table shows about 360,000 distinct CDR3 sequences, with nearly 5% occurring only once. Time point described: patch test 1, 2 weeks after DPC sensitization. As for treatment: therapeutic diphenylcyclopropenone sensitization with weekly scalp DPC. The sample was whole blood, taken in connection with sensitization to the hapten diphenylcyclopropenone (DPC). All receptors come from a woman aged 45-65 years with alopecia areata. Some clones in this sample may be carry-over from other donors' samples.

This clonotype was observed many times. The rearrangement links TRBV6-2 or TRBV6-3 to TRBJ2-3; 15 bases line up with TRBD2. The CDR3 runs 17 residues. Germline lookup yields CDR1 MNHEY and CDR2 SVGEGT. After removal of 5 bases from V and 2 bases from J, the junction contained 5 bases not matched to a gene. The CDR3 here is CASSTRTSGRATDTQYF. In DNA, the CDR3 is TGTGCCAGCAGTACCCGGACTAGCGGGAGGGCCACAGATACGCAGTATTTT.

This clonotype was seen only a few times. The V call is TRBV4-2, the J call TRBJ2-7, with D possibly TRBD2 on 5 matching bases. This CDR3 spans 16 amino acids. V was shortened by 0 bases and J by 3 bases, with 15 bases between the two germline ends. Per the germline V gene, CDR1 is LGHNA and CDR2 is YNFKEQ. CDR3 nucleotides: TGTGCCAGCAGCCAAGAAGAAGGTACTAGTATCTACGAGCAGTACTTC. It yields the protein CASSQEEGTSIYEQYF.

The genes are TRBV5-4 and TRBJ1-1; D might be TRBD1 (5 bases). Trimming stripped 0 bases from V and 10 bases from J, with 16 bases between. This CDR3 spans 14 amino acids. Germline loops: CDR1 SGHNT, CDR2 YYREEE (reference sequence). The CDR3 coding sequence is TGTGCCAGCAGCTTGGCAGGTGGTCAGGGATCAGCTTTCTTT. Its protein product is CASSLAGGQGSAFF.

There are many counts of this clonotype. V usage is TRBV6-1 and J usage is TRBJ2-1, with D possibly being TRBD1 or TRBD2 (5 bases each). The CDR3 sequence is 16 residues long. Trimming left V 6 bases short and J 6 bases short, with 21 bases between. Germline CDR1 is MNHNS and CDR2 is SASEGT. The CDR3 sequence: CASRELGPPKSNEQFF. The CDR3, as DNA: TGTGCCAGCAGGGAATTGGGACCTCCAAAGTCCAATGAGCAGTTCTTC.

This clonotype was counted between two and nine times. The chain is built from TRBV28 and TRBJ2-7, with D maybe TRBD1 (6 bases). Trimming shortened V by 2 bases and J by 6 bases, and 14 bases separated the two germline ends. Germline values: CDR1 MDHEN, CDR2 SYDVKM. This CDR3 has 14 residues. The CDR3 DNA reads as TGTGCCAGCAGTTTAGGGACACAATCCGGCGAGCAGTACTTC. Its translation is CASSLGTQSGEQYF. Together with reference TRBV28 and TRBJ2-7, the CDR3 gives the full variable domain: DVKVTQSSRYLVKRTGEKVFLECVQDMDHENMFWYRQDPGLGLRLIYFSYDVKMKEKGDIPEGYSVSREKKERFSLILESASTNQTSMYLCASSLGTQSGEQYFGPGTRLTVT.

This clonotype was seen ten or more times. This sequence joins TRBV5-4 and TRBJ2-7; no definite D call. This CDR3 has 13 residues. V was trimmed by 2 bases and J by 7 bases, leaving 13 bases between them. Germline V gives CDR1 SGHNT, CDR2 YYREEE (reference sequence). CDR3 sequence (DNA): TGTGCCAGCAGCTTCCCACTGGCCCAGGAGCAGTACTTC. Amino acids: CASSFPLAQEQYF.

This clonotype was counted at least ten times. The gene calls are TRBV6-1 and TRBJ1-2; D possibly corresponds to TRBD1 (5 bases). Germline loops: CDR1 MNHNS, CDR2 SASEGT. The CDR3 is 13 residues long. V lost 6 bases and J 8 bases, leaving 16 bases between the germline ends. Here the CDR3 reads CASSAGNRSGYTF. CDR3 nucleotide sequence: TGTGCCAGCAGCGCAGGGAATAGAAGCGGCTACACCTTC.

The chain uses TRBV7-4 and TRBJ1-5; 7 positions match TRBD1. Germline lookup yields CDR1 SGHVT and CDR2 SQSDAQ. The ends lost 4 bases at V and 0 bases at J; junction bases unmatched: 6. This CDR3 is 16 amino acids long. CDR3 coding DNA: TGTGCCAGCAGCTCCAACGGACAGGATAGCAATCAGCCCCAGCATTTT. Translating gives CASSSNGQDSNQPQHF.

With regard to this clonotype: Possible read error: a much larger clone is one base away. The rearrangement uses TRBV7-2 and TRBJ2-5; D not resolved. CDR3 size: 13 residues. Germline-derived CDR1 and CDR2 are SGHTA and FQGNSA. CDR3 DNA sequence: TGTGCCAACAGCTTGAGCACTCAAGAGACCCAGTACTTC. Residues: CANSLSTQETQYF.

This clonotype was found a few times. The rearrangement uses TRBV7-6 and TRBJ2-1; 7 nucleotides line up with TRBD1. With 5 bases clipped from V and 5 bases from J, the junction kept 6 bases outside the gene matches. This CDR3 contains 14 residues. In germline, CDR1 is SGHVS, CDR2 FNYEAQ. DNA for the CDR3: TGTGCCAGCAGCCCGCTGGGACAGAACAATGAGCAGTTCTTC. Its translation is CASSPLGQNNEQFF.

The chain joins TRBV11-2 to TRBJ1-4; D is undetermined. This CDR3 has 13 amino acids. V was cut by 0 bases and J by 8 bases, with 7 bases left in between. The germline V gene has CDR1 SGHAT and CDR2 FQNNGV. CDR3 nucleotides: TGTGCCAGCAGCTTAGAATTGGCGGAAAAACTGTTTTTT. It translates to CASSLELAEKLFF.

Ten or more counts support this clonotype. The CDR3 region has the DNA TGCAGTGCTAGATCTGGGACAGGCAAACAAGAGACCCAGTACTTC. This codes for CSARSGTGKQETQYF. The chain carries TRBV20-1 and TRBJ2-5; 8 bases are shared with TRBD1. J was trimmed by 2 bases and V by 2 bases; bases with no gene match: 7. This CDR3 comprises 15 residues. Germline-derived CDR1 and CDR2 are DFQATT and SNEGSKA (reference sequence).

Many counts were recorded for this clonotype. This chain connects TRBV5-1 to TRBJ2-1; 7 nucleotides align to TRBD2. The CDR3 runs 15 residues. V lost 4 bases to trimming and J lost 7 bases; unmatched junction nucleotides: 11. The germline gives CDR1 SGHRS, CDR2 YFSETQ. CDR3 sequence reads: CASSPRASGNNEQFF. Written as DNA, the CDR3 is TGCGCCAGCAGCCCACGGGCTAGCGGTAATAATGAGCAGTTCTTC. Based on the CDR3 plus reference TRBV5-1 and TRBJ2-1, the full variable domain is KAGVTQTPRYLIKTRGQQVTLSCSPISGHRSVSWYQQTPGQGLQFLFEYFSETQRNKGNFPGRFSGRQFSNSRSEMNVSTLELGDSALYLCASSPRASGNNEQFFGPGTRLTVL.

The chain combines TRBV4-2 with TRBJ1-6, with D tentatively TRBD1 (5 bases). This CDR3 comprises 16 residues. The germline V gene has CDR1 LGHNA and CDR2 YNFKEQ. The ends were cut back, 0 bases at V and 7 bases at J, with 13 bases in the middle. The DNA of the CDR3 is TGTGCCAGCAGCCAAGATTTTAGGGGCTCAAATTCACCCCTCCACTTT. Translating it yields CASSQDFRGSNSPLHF.

The chain has TRBV27 and TRBJ2-1, with a tentative D call TRBD1 (6 bases). CDR1 is MNHEY, CDR2 SMNVEV, per germline (reference sequence). Trimming took 6 bases from V and 0 from J, leaving 9 bases between them. This CDR3 has 14 residues. CDR3 DNA: TGTGCCAGCAGAACAGGGAACTCCTACAATGAGCAGTTCTTC. Translating it yields CASRTGNSYNEQFF.

In this sample, this clonotype turned up many times. V gene TRBV6-6 combines with J gene TRBJ2-3, with 7 positions matching TRBD2. This CDR3 contains 15 residues. Unmatched junction bases numbered 6, after V lost 3 bases and J lost 3 bases. Germline-derived CDR1 and CDR2 are MNHNY and SVGAGI (reference sequence). As DNA, the CDR3 is TGTGCCAGCAGTTATGCCCCAGCGGGAACAGATACGCAGTATTTT. Translated, it gives CASSYAPAGTDTQYF.

For the CDR3, the DNA is TGTGCCAGCACTTTGCAGGAAGGGCCGAACACTGAAGCTTTCTTT. Protein: CASTLQEGPNTEAFF. J is TRBJ1-1 and V is TRBV12-3 or TRBV12-4, with D hard to call. This CDR3 has 15 amino acids. V was clipped by 7 bases and J by 1 base, with 16 bases between them.

This clonotype was observed many times. The V and J genes are TRBV7-9 and TRBJ1-1; no reliable D call. Germline CDR1 is SEHNR and CDR2 is FQNEAQ (reference sequence). Trimming shortened V by 4 bases and J by 1 base, and 7 bases separated the two germline ends. This CDR3 region has 13 residues. The CDR3 DNA reads as TGTGCCAGCAGCTCGACACAGAACACTGAAGCTTTCTTT. Amino acid sequence: CASSSTQNTEAFF.

There are many counts of this clonotype. This sequence joins TRBV13 and TRBJ2-3; D remains ambiguous. Germline V gives CDR1 PRHDT, CDR2 FYEKMQ (reference sequence). Trimming left V 0 bases short and J 6 bases short, with 4 bases between. The length of the CDR3 is 12 residues. The CDR3 DNA follows: TGTGCCAGCAGCTTAGGACGGGATACGCAGTATTTT. This gives the protein CASSLGRDTQYF.

This clonotype was found many times. This chain joins TRBV6-2 or TRBV6-3 and TRBJ2-7; TRBD2 agrees at 7 bases. Germline CDR1 MNHEY, CDR2 SVGEGT. The CDR3 is made up of 13 amino acids. J was trimmed by 2 bases and V by 6 bases; bases with no gene match: 4. CDR3 DNA sequence: TGTGCCAGCAGCCCCGGGACTACCTACGAGCAGTACTTC. Protein sequence: CASSPGTTYEQYF.

This clonotype was picked up many times. V gene TRBV20-1 combines with J gene TRBJ1-6; D is possibly TRBD1 (5 bases). CDR1 and CDR2 from the germline V gene are DFQATT and SNEGSKA (reference sequence). The germline V and J ends were trimmed by 1 base and 7 bases, with 14 bases remaining between them. The CDR3 has 15 amino acids. CDR3 sequence reads: CSARVGGLGNSPLHF. CDR3 sequence (DNA): TGCAGTGCTAGAGTTGGGGGACTGGGAAATTCACCCCTCCACTTT.

This clonotype was picked up a small number of times. The chain is built from TRBV27 and TRBJ1-5; D call uncertain. The CDR3 is made up of 15 amino acids. The germline V and J ends were trimmed by 3 bases and 7 bases, with 16 bases remaining between them. Germline CDR1 MNHEY, CDR2 SMNVEV (reference sequence). In nucleotides, the CDR3 is TGTGCCAGCAGTTTCAAAGGGTCATCAGGACAGCCCCAGCATTTT. Its translation: CASSFKGSSGQPQHF.

In its sample, this clonotype was seen many times. The chain joins TRBV2 to TRBJ1-5, with D possibly matching TRBD1 (6 bases). Trimming left V 1 base short and J 7 bases short, with 8 bases between. The CDR3 runs to 13 residues. CDR1 SNHLY and CDR2 FYNNEI come from the germline V gene. The CDR3 DNA sequence: TGTGCCAGCAGTGAAGAACAGGGCCAGCCCCAGCATTTT. Its translation: CASSEEQGQPQHF.